This T cell receptor beta chain derives from a study of CD8 T cells in Susac syndrome. Broader study findings: It was acknowledged by the study that relatively few individuals were included in its TCR sequencing and HLA analysis.

Random hexamers were used to reverse transcribe the RNA input (about 0.5 to 1 ug). MiXCR, applied by TCRdb to the immunoSEQ multiplex PCR reads, yields one record per CDR3 protein. The profile shows 200,000 to 300,000 distinct CDR3 sequences, approximately 92% of them singletons. Worth noting for this clonotype: Its antigen is unknown.

TCR beta was sequenced from blood CD8+ and CD4+ T cells. Treatment-naive patients with stable or active relapsing-remitting disease served as multiple sclerosis controls. FACS was used to enrich TEMRA cells, whereas the CD8+ and CD4+ T cells were obtained by negative isolation. Specimen: CD4+ T cells from PBMCs. The source is a human donor with multiple sclerosis.

The chain's CDR3 is CASRKTDEKLFF. CDR3 DNA: TGTGCCAGCAGAAAGACGGATGAAAAACTGTTTTTT. The V gene is TRBV2, the J gene TRBJ1-4; D remains ambiguous. This CDR3 is built from 12 residues. V lost 6 bases and J lost 6, with 8 bases in between. Germline lookup yields CDR1 SNHLY and CDR2 FYNNEI.